The rows below give T cell receptor beta chains drawn from one sample of a study of T-cell memory formation after mild COVID-19. TCRdb reprocessed the 5' RACE reads via MiXCR and lists one record per CDR3 protein. Among some 320,000 distinct CDR3 sequences listed, approximately 16% were seen once. The source material was PBMCs or a T cell subset sorted from them (not recorded which). Receptor source: a man younger than 30 who had mild COVID-19 (a few samples of this study predate the infection). Cell type and time point are not known. CDR3s include the opening cysteine and the closing phenylalanine or tryptophan. D genes are given only for firm matches.

len: 16
v_gene: TRBV4-3
d_gene: TRBD1
CDR3aa: CASSHPRTGRGDTQYF

len: 16
v_gene: TRBV7-9
d_gene: NA
CDR3aa: CASAGRTSANTGELFF

len: 14
v_gene: TRBV4-1
d_gene: NA
CDR3aa: CASSQDPLGPALHF

len: 12
v_gene: TRBV6-2/TRBV6-3
d_gene: TRBD1
CDR3aa: CASKRDSGTQYF

len: 14
v_gene: TRBV29-1
d_gene: NA
CDR3aa: CSVEWSVMTGELFF

len: 15
v_gene: TRBV6-2/TRBV6-3
d_gene: NA
CDR3aa: CASALRRAIGSSQYF

len: 13
v_gene: TRBV18
d_gene: TRBD1
CDR3aa: CAIHRGSAYEQYF

len: 15
v_gene: TRBV5-1
d_gene: NA
CDR3aa: CASSFLIDSSYGYTF

len: 13
v_gene: TRBV7-2
d_gene: NA
CDR3aa: CASSAHLAYEQYF

len: 16
v_gene: TRBV7-2
d_gene: NA
CDR3aa: CASSFHVNLAKNIQYF

len: 13
v_gene: TRBV7-2
d_gene: NA
CDR3aa: CASSGYSPDTQYF

len: 17
v_gene: TRBV4-1
d_gene: TRBD2
CDR3aa: CASSQEGGSGGADTQYF

len: 13
v_gene: TRBV28
d_gene: NA
CDR3aa: CASSRDRWTEAFF

len: 14
v_gene: TRBV18
d_gene: TRBD1
CDR3aa: CASSPGTGTRTLHF

len: 14
v_gene: TRBV20-1
d_gene: NA
CDR3aa: CSARDTPAGVEQYF

len: 13
v_gene: TRBV29-1
d_gene: NA
CDR3aa: CSVKGTYTDTQYF

len: 16
v_gene: TRBV4-2
d_gene: TRBD2
CDR3aa: CASSKLTSGDTDTQYF

len: 11
v_gene: TRBV6-6
d_gene: NA
CDR3aa: CASTSKETQYF

len: 13
v_gene: TRBV5-1
d_gene: NA
CDR3aa: CASSVGNTGELFF

len: 15
v_gene: TRBV7-2
d_gene: NA
CDR3aa: CASSLEGRSTGELFF

len: 14
v_gene: TRBV5-1
d_gene: TRBD1
CDR3aa: CASSPGQGLVELFF

len: 15
v_gene: TRBV5-1
d_gene: NA
CDR3aa: CASSLGLQGNTEAFF

len: 12
v_gene: TRBV3-1
d_gene: TRBD2
CDR3aa: CASTPAGGSQFF

len: 14
v_gene: TRBV12-3/TRBV12-4
d_gene: NA
CDR3aa: CASRTLGSDYGYTF

len: 13
v_gene: TRBV4-2
d_gene: NA
CDR3aa: CASSQLATDTQYF

len: 12
v_gene: TRBV12-3/TRBV12-4
d_gene: NA
CDR3aa: CASSFGSSEQYF

len: 16
v_gene: TRBV6-5
d_gene: NA
CDR3aa: CASSPSGPPRAYEQYF

len: 12
v_gene: TRBV5-1
d_gene: NA
CDR3aa: CASSLEGEGYTF

len: 14
v_gene: TRBV4-1
d_gene: NA
CDR3aa: CASSKGQSNTEAFF

len: 16
v_gene: TRBV4-1
d_gene: NA
CDR3aa: CASSLARQDSNQPQHF

len: 14
v_gene: TRBV4-3
d_gene: NA
CDR3aa: CASSQDLGTYEQYF

len: 15
v_gene: TRBV6-6
d_gene: NA
CDR3aa: CASSPKGSGANVLTF

len: 14
v_gene: TRBV6-5
d_gene: TRBD1
CDR3aa: CASSYLQGTGELFF

len: 15
v_gene: TRBV6-5
d_gene: NA
CDR3aa: CASTQHSRRPTEAFF

len: 15
v_gene: TRBV10-3
d_gene: TRBD1
CDR3aa: CATKSGQSDGQPQHF

len: 16
v_gene: TRBV4-1
d_gene: NA
CDR3aa: CASSQESRQELGGLFF

len: 18
v_gene: TRBV7-2
d_gene: TRBD2
CDR3aa: CASSPGTSGGQSTDTQYF

len: 16
v_gene: TRBV29-1
d_gene: TRBD2
CDR3aa: CSVARGGWSSTDTQYF

len: 14
v_gene: TRBV19
d_gene: NA
CDR3aa: CASSVQSGANEQFF

len: 13
v_gene: TRBV5-1
d_gene: NA
CDR3aa: CASSLVGYTEAFF

len: 15
v_gene: TRBV9
d_gene: NA
CDR3aa: CASSVKIDGHGEQFF

len: 17
v_gene: TRBV7-8
d_gene: NA
CDR3aa: CASSFKDRPFGNQPQHF

len: 15
v_gene: TRBV7-9
d_gene: NA
CDR3aa: CASSLNNTSTDTQYF

len: 16
v_gene: TRBV14
d_gene: TRBD1
CDR3aa: CASSQDTGQGAHGYTF

len: 12
v_gene: TRBV4-2
d_gene: NA
CDR3aa: CASSQSGNEQFF

len: 14
v_gene: TRBV5-1
d_gene: NA
CDR3aa: CASSGRPGALGYTF

len: 15
v_gene: TRBV19
d_gene: NA
CDR3aa: CASSISQGSYNEQFF

len: 15
v_gene: TRBV5-5
d_gene: TRBD2
CDR3aa: CASSFGLAGVKTQYF